These T cell receptor beta chains were read from a single sample in a study of cytomegalovirus exposure and HLA in healthy donors. Using immunoSEQ multiplex PCR, the repertoire was profiled, and TCRdb retains in-frame clones only, with some absent. The data hold tens of thousands of clones, with around 80% observed a single time. Material for sequencing was PBMCs. The origin of the receptors is a man under 40 in good health and CMV-seronegative. Both conserved end residues are part of each CDR3. A D gene is named only where the DNA matches it firmly. Size values are once, few and many counts, or a class for expanded clones, and some rows have none.

- TRBJ1-3 TRBD1 TRBV5-6 CASSLQGAGNTIYF TGTGCCAGCAGCTTACAGGGGGCTGGAAACACCATATATTTT
- TRBJ1-2 TRBD1 TRBV7-9 CASSPQGVQGYGYTF TGTGCCAGCAGTCCCCAAGGGGTACAGGGGTATGGCTACACCTTC
- TRBJ2-3 - TRBV10-1 CASSPRGTDTQYF TGCGCCAGCAGTCCTAGGGGTACAGATACGCAGTATTTT
few TRBJ2-5 TRBD2 TRBV6-1 CASSGTSGGAETQYF TGTGCCAGCAGTGGGACTAGCGGGGGGGCGGAGACCCAGTACTTC
- TRBJ2-5 TRBD1 TRBV18 CASSPGTGAQETQYF TGTGCCAGCTCACCAGGGACAGGGGCCCAAGAGACCCAGTACTTC
- TRBJ2-7 TRBD1 TRBV7-9 CASSPGTGYEQYF TGTGCCAGCAGCCCCGGGACAGGCTACGAGCAGTACTTC
- TRBJ1-5 - TRBV18 CASSPSSSGAPQHF TGTGCCAGCTCACCGTCGAGTTCAGGGGCACCCCAGCATTTT
- TRBJ2-1 - TRBV6-1 CASAESSYNEQFF TGTGCCAGCGCGGAGAGCTCCTACAATGAGCAGTTCTTC
- TRBJ2-3 TRBD1 TRBV7-9 CASSELRGHSTDTQYF TGTGCCAGCAGCGAGCTCAGGGGGCATAGCACAGATACGCAGTATTTT
- TRBJ1-6 - TRBV4-3 CASSQDRLDNSPLHF TGCGCCAGCAGCCAAGACAGGTTAGATAATTCACCCCTCCACTTT
- TRBJ1-2 - TRBV4-2 CASSQPPDSRWISNYGYTF TGTGCCAGCAGCCAACCGCCGGACAGTCGTTGGATCTCTAACTATGGCTACACCTTC
- TRBJ2-5 TRBD2 TRBV6-5 CASSYSRYRVGGEYF TGTGCCAGCAGTTACTCGAGATACAGAGTCGGGGGGGAGTACTTC
- TRBJ1-5 TRBD1 TRBV25-1 CASSDPGQAGQPQHF TGTGCCAGCAGTGACCCGGGACAGGCGGGTCAGCCCCAGCATTTT
- TRBJ1-3 TRBD1 TRBV2 CASSEQGAAGNTIYF TGTGCCAGCAGTGAACAGGGGGCGGCCGGAAACACCATATATTTT
once TRBJ1-5 TRBD1 TRBV29-1 CSASGTGGYSNQPQHF TGCAGCGCATCCGGGACAGGGGGTTATAGCAATCAGCCCCAGCATTTT